A single TCR beta chain is shown here with its context. The antigen remains undetermined. This sample is part of a study of a mutant IDH1 vaccine in newly diagnosed glioma. Study-wide background: Treatment recipients were roughly 62% male and about 40% female, and their mean age was around 37 years. Study-level results: A vaccine-induced immune response developed in more than 85% of the patients.

Time point specified: week 35, safety follow-up. A single vaccine dose contained 300 ug of mutant IDH1 20-mer peptide, and topical imiquimod was used with it. Those who donated had recent WHO grade 3 or 4 IDH1-mutant, ATRX-lost astrocytomas. This table comes from immunoSEQ multiplex PCR, and its TCRdb copy is limited to in-frame clones, with some not included. The data show 60,000 or so clones, roughly 80% seen once. The sequence came from a man aged 25-45 years with glioma. Sample: PBMCs, taken from a glioma patient whose treatment included an IDH1 peptide vaccine.

CDR3 amino acids: CASSYQENTGELFF. The CDR3 DNA reads TGTGCCAGCAGTTACCAGGAGAACACCGGGGAGCTGTTTTTT. The V call is TRBV6-6, the J call TRBJ2-2; no clear D gene. The length of the CDR3 is 14 residues. Germline loops: CDR1 MNHNY, CDR2 SVGAGI (reference sequence). With 2 bases removed from V and 1 base from J, the gap between germline ends came to 5 bases.